This TCR beta chain came from a study of siplizumab effects on memory and regulatory T cells. Whole-study results and caveats: A minor fraction of alloreactive clones, and no more, mapped to unstimulated subsets. Proliferating Tregs in siplizumab cultures were never verified as suppressive. Contribution to the alloresponse seemed major for naive T cells, which also seemed more diverse than memory cells. Under siplizumab, an average roughly 69% of mappable alloreactive CD4+ clones were Treg-derived, compared with 25% to 30% in controls.

On this clone itself: What it recognizes is unknown.

CDR3 length: 14 amino acids. Deletions cut 6 bases from V and 7 bases from J, with 18 bases between. Germline assignment: CDR1 MNHNY and CDR2 SVGAGI (reference sequence). Produced via immunoSEQ multiplex PCR; TCRdb's table is partial and in-frame only. Here the sample spans around 99,000 clones, just over 90% being singletons. The genes are TRBV6-6 and TRBJ1-2; D unresolved. Sequences were obtained from Tregs sorted from blood. The clonotype originates from a human donor in good health. This CDR3 reads CASSRPGPRGGYTF. CDR3 nucleotide sequence: TGTGCCAGCAGCCGACCCGGGCCCAGAGGTGGCTACACCTTC.